This T cell receptor beta chain is drawn from a study of CXCR3-negative and CXCR3-positive naive CD8 T cells. The study's findings and limits: In CXCR3-positive naive cells, the TRB CDR3s were more hydrophobic than in CXCR3-negative naive cells. Similar TRBV-TRBJ usage characterized naive CXCR3-negative and CXCR3-positive cells; memory cells differed.

On this clonotype itself: The antigen is undetermined.

UMI labels and 5' RACE were used to prepare the TRB cDNA libraries. From its re-call of the 5' RACE reads, TCRdb lists each CDR3 protein once, without DNA. This sample's table has more than 50,000 distinct CDR3 sequences. Using triplicate sorts, some 300,000 cells were collected each time from every CD8+ T cell subset. This clonotype originated in a human donor in good health. Some clones in this sample may be carry-over from other donors' samples. Material for sequencing was naive CXCR3- CD8+ T cells from blood. The sample's subset: CD45RO-CCR7+CD27+CD95- naive CD8+ T cells lacking CXCR3 (TNR3-).

The CDR3 is CASTPFVGKLFF. The chain couples TRBV7-2 to TRBJ2-2. This CDR3 has 12 amino acids. Looked up from germline, CDR1 is SGHTA and CDR2 is FQGNSA.